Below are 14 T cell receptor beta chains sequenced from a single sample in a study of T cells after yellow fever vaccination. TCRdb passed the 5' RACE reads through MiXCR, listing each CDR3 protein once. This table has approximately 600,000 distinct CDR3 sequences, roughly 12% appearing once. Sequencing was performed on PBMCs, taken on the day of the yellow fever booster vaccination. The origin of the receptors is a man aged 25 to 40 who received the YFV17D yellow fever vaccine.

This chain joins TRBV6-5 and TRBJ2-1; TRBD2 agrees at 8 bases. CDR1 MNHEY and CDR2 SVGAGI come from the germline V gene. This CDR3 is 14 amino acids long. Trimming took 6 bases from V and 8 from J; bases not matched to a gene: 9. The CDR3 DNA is TGTGCCAGCAGCTATAGCGGGGTTAGCGATGAGCAGTTCTTC. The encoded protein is CASSYSGVSDEQFF.

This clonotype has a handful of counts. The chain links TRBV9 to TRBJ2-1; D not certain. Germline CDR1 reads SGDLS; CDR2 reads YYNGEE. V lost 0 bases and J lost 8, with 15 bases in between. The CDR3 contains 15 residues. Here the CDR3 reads CASSVAPGPGDEQFF. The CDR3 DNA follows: TGTGCCAGCAGCGTAGCCCCAGGCCCGGGCGATGAGCAGTTCTTC.

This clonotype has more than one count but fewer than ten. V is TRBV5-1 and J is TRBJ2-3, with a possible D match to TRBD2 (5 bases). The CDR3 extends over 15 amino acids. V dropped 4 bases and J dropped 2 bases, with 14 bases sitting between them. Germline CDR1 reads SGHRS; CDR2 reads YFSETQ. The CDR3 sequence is CASSLEGAATDTQYF. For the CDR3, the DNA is TGCGCCAGCAGCCTAGAGGGAGCGGCCACAGATACGCAGTATTTT.

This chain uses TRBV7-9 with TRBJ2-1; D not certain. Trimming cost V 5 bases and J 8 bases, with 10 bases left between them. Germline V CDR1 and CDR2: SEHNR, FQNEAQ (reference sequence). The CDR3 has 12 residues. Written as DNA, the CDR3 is TGTGCCAGCAGCCGCAACCCGGATGAGCAGTTCTTC. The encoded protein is CASSRNPDEQFF.

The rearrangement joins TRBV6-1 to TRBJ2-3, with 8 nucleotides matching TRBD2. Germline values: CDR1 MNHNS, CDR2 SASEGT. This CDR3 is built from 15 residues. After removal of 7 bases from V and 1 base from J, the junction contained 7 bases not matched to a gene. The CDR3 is CASKKRESGTDTQYF. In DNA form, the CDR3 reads TGTGCCAGCAAAAAGCGGGAGAGTGGCACAGATACGCAGTATTTT.

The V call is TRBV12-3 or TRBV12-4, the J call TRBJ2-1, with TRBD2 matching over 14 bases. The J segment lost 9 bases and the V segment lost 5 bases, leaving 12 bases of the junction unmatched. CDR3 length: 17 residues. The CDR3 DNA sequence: TGTGCCAGCAGTACCGGGACTAGCGGGAGTACGACATTTGAGCAGTTCTTC. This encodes CASSTGTSGSTTFEQFF.

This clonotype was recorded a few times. As DNA, the CDR3 is TGTGCCAGCTCACCGGAGCAGATGAGGGTGAACACTGAAGCTTTCTTT. It translates to CASSPEQMRVNTEAFF. The rearrangement links TRBV18 to TRBJ1-1; D ambiguous. In germline, CDR1 is KGHSH, CDR2 LQKENI. The CDR3 is made up of 16 amino acids. The V and J ends lost 3 bases and 0 bases respectively, with 14 bases between them. Drawing the rest from reference TRBV18 and TRBJ1-1, the complete variable domain is NAGVMQNPRHLVRRRGQEARLRCSPMKGHSHVYWYRQLPEEGLKFMVYLQKENIIDESGMPKERFSAEFPKEGPSILRIQQVVRGDSAAYFCASSPEQMRVNTEAFFGQGTRLTVV.

This chain's CDR3 is CASSKGCAGVFYNEQFF. Written as DNA, the CDR3 is TGTGCCAGCAGCAAAGGGTGCGCGGGAGTCTTCTACAATGAGCAGTTCTTC. This chain joins TRBV21-1 and TRBJ2-1. TRBV21-1 is tagged as a pseudogene. This CDR3 contains 17 residues.

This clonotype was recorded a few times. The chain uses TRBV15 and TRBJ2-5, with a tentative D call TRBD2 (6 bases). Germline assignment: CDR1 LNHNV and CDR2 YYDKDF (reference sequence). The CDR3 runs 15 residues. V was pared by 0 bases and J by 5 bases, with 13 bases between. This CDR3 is CATSRDQAGWETQYF. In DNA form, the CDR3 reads TGTGCCACCAGCAGAGATCAGGCGGGATGGGAGACCCAGTACTTC.

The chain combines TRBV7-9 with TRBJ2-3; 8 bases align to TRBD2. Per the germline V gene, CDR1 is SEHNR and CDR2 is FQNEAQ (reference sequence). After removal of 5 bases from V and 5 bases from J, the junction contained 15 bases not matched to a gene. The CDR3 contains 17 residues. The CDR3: CASSPSVERERKDTQYF. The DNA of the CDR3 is TGTGCCAGCAGCCCCTCTGTTGAGCGGGAGAGGAAAGATACGCAGTATTTT.

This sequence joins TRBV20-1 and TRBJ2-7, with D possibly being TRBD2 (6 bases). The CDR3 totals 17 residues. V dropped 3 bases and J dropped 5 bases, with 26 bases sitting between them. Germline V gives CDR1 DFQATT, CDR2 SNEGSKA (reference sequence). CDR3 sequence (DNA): TGCAGTGCTAGCTCTGGGGCAGCGCAGGGCGGGATCGACGAGCAGTACTTC. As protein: CSASSGAAQGGIDEQYF.

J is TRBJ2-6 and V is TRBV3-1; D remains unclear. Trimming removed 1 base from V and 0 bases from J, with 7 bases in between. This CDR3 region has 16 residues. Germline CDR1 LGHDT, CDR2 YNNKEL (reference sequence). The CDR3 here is CASSQAVSSGANVLTF. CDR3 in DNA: TGTGCCAGCAGCCAAGCTGTCAGCTCTGGGGCCAACGTCCTGACTTTC.

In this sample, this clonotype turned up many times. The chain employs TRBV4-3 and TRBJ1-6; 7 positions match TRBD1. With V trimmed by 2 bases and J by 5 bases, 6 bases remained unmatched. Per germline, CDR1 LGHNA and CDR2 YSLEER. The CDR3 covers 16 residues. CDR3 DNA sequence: TGCGCCAGCAGCCAAAGACAGGGAAGCAATAATTCACCCCTCCACTTT. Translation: CASSQRQGSNNSPLHF.

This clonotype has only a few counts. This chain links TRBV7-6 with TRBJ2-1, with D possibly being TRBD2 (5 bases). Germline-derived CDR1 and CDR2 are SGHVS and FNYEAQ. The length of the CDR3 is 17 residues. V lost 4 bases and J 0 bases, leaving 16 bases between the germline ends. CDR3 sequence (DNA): TGTGCCAGCAGCTCTGGGAGTAGCGCGAGCTCCTACAATGAGCAGTTCTTC. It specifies CASSSGSSASSYNEQFF.